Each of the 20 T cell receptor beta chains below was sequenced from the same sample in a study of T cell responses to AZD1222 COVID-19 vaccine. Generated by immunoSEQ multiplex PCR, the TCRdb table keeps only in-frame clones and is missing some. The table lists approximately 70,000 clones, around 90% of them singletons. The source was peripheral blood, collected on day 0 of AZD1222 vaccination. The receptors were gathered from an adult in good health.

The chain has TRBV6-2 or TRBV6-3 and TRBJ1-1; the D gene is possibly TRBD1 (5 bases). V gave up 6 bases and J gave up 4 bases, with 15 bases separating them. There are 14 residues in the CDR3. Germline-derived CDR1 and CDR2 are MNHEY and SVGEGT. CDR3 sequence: CASRPQGEGTEAFF. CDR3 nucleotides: TGTGCCAGCAGACCTCAGGGTGAGGGCACTGAAGCTTTCTTT.

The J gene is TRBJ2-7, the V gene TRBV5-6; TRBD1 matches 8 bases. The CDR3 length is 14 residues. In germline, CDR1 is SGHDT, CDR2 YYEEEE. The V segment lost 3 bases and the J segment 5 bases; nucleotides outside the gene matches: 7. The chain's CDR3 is CASSSQGAVNEQYF. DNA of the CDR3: TGTGCCAGCAGCTCCCAGGGGGCAGTGAACGAGCAGTACTTC.

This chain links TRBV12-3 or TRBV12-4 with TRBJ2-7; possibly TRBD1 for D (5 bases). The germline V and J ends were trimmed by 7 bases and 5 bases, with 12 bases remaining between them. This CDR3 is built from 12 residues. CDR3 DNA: TGTGCCAGCAACCAGGGTACCGACGAGCAGTACTTC. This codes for CASNQGTDEQYF.

The CDR3 sequence: CASSLGQGGVGNTEAFF. The CDR3, as DNA: TGCGCCAGCAGCTTAGGACAGGGAGGAGTAGGGAACACTGAAGCTTTCTTT. The rearrangement uses TRBV5-1 and TRBJ1-1; 8 bases map to TRBD1. The germline V gene encodes CDR1 SGHRS and CDR2 YFSETQ. The CDR3 extends over 17 amino acids. V was clipped by 2 bases and J by 1 base; unmatched bases: 10.

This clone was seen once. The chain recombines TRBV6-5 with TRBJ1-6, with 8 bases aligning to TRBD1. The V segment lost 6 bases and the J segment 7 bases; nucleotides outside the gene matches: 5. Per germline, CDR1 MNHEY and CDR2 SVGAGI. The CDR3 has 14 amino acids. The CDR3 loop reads CASSLDRANSPLHF. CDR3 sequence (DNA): TGTGCCAGCAGCTTGGACAGGGCCAATTCACCCCTCCACTTT.

CDR3 region: CASRGGRNEKLFF. The CDR3 DNA reads as TGTGCCAGCAGGGGGGGACGTAATGAAAAACTGTTTTTT. The V call is TRBV2, the J call TRBJ1-4; possibly TRBD1 for D (5 bases). CDR1 and CDR2 from the germline V gene are SNHLY and FYNNEI. This CDR3 contains 13 residues. Trimming removed 6 bases from V and 4 bases from J, with 9 bases in between.

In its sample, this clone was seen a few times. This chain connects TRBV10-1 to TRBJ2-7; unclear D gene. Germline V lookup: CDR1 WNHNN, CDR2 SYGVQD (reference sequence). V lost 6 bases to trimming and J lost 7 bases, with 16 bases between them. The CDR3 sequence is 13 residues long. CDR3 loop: CASRMTGEREQYF. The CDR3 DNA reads TGCGCCAGCAGGATGACTGGAGAGAGGGAGCAGTACTTC.

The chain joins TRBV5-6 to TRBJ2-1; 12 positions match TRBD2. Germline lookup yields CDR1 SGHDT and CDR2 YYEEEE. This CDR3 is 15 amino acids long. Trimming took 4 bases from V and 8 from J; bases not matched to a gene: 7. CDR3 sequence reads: CASSQASGGGHEQFF. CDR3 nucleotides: TGTGCCAGCAGCCAAGCTAGCGGGGGGGGCCATGAGCAGTTCTTC. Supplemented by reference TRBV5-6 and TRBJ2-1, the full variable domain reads DAGVTQSPTHLIKTRGQQVTLRCSPKSGHDTVSWYQQALGQGPQFIFQYYEEEERQRGNFPDRFSGHQFPNYSSELNVNALLLGDSALYLCASSQASGGGHEQFFGPGTRLTVL.

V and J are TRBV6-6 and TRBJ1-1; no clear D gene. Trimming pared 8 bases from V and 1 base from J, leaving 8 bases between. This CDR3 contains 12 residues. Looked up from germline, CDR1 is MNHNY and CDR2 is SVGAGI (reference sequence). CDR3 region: CASGERNTEAFF. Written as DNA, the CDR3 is TGTGCCAGCGGGGAAAGGAACACTGAAGCTTTCTTT.

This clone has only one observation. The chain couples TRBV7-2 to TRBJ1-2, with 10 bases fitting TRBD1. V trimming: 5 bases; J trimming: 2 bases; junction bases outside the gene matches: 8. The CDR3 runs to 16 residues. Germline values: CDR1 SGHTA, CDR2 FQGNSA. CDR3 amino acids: CASSTRDRGPNYGYTF. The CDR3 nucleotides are TGTGCCAGCAGCACCCGAGACAGGGGGCCAAACTATGGCTACACCTTC.

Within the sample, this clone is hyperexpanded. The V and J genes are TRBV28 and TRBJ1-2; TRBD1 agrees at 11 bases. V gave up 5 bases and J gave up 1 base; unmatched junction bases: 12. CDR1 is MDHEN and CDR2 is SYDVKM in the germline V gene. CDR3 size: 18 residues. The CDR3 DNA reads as TGTGCCAGCAGTATACACTTTGGACAGGGGGCCCTTAACTATGGCTACACCTTC. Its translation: CASSIHFGQGALNYGYTF.

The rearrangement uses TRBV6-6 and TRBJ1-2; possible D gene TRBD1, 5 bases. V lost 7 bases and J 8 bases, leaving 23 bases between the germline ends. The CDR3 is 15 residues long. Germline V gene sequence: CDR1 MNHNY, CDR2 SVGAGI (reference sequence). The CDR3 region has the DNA TGTGCCAGCACTACAGACAGACTGGTCTTGGGCGGCTACACCTTC. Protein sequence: CASTTDRLVLGGYTF.

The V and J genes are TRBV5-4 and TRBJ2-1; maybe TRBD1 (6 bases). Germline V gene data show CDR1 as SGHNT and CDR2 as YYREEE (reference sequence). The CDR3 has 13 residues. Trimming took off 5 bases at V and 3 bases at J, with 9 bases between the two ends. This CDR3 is CASSSDSYNEQFF. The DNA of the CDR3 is TGTGCCAGCAGTTCGGACAGCTACAATGAGCAGTTCTTC.

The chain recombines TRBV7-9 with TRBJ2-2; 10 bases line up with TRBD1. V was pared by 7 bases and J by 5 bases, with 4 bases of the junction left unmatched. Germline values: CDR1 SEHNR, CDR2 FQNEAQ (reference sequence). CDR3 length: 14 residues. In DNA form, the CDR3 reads TGTGCCAGCACCTGGACAGGGGGTACCGGGGAGCTGTTTTTT. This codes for CASTWTGGTGELFF.

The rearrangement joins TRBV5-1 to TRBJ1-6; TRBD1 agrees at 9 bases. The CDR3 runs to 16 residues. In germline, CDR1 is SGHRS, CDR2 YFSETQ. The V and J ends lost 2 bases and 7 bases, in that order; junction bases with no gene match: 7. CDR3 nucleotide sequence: TGCGCCAGCAGCTTATCCCGACAGGGGGACAATTCACCCCTCCACTTT. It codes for CASSLSRQGDNSPLHF.

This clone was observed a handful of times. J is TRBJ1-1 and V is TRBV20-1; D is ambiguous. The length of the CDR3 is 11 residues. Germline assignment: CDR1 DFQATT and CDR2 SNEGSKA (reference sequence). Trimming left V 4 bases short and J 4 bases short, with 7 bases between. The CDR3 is CSAIPVTEAFF. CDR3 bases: TGCAGTGCTATTCCCGTCACTGAAGCTTTCTTT.

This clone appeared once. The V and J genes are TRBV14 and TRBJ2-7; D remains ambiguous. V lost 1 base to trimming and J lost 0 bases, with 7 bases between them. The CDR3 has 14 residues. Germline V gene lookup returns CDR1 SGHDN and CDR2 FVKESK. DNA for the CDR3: TGTGCCAGCAGCCAAGCGGTGGGCTCCTACGAGCAGTACTTC. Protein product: CASSQAVGSYEQYF.

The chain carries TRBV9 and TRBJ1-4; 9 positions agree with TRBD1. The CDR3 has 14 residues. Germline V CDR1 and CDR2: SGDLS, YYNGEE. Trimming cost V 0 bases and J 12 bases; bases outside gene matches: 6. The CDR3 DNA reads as TGTGCCAGCAGCGTAGAGGCAGGGGACAGGGAACTGTTTTTT. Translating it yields CASSVEAGDRELFF. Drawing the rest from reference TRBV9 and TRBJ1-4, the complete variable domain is DSGVTQTPKHLITATGQRVTLRCSPRSGDLSVYWYQQSLDQGLQFLIQYYNGEERAKGNILERFSAQQFPDLHSELNLSSLELGDSALYFCASSVEAGDRELFFGSGTQLSVL.

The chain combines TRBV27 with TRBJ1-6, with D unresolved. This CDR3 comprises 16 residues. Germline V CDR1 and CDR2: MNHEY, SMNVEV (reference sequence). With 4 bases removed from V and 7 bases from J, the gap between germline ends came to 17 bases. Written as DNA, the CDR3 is TGTGCCAGCAGTTCAGCTCGGGCGCGGGTAAATTCACCCCTCCACTTT. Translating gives CASSSARARVNSPLHF.

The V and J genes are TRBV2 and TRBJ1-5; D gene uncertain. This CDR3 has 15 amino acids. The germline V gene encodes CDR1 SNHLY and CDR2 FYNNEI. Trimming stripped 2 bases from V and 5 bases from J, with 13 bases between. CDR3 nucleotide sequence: TGTGCCAGCAGTGAACTCGGGATGGCCCATCAGCCCCAGCATTTT. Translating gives CASSELGMAHQPQHF.